This T cell receptor (beta chain) stems from a study of cytomegalovirus exposure and HLA in healthy donors. This clone was recorded only once. As yet, its antigen is unknown. Study-wide findings and caveats: Trimming of TCR beta V- and J-genes showed a link, identified in a later analysis, to a missense DCLRE1C variant. On later analysis, the bulk of CMV-associated TCR beta chains appeared to be HLA-restricted. With high specificity and sensitivity, the classifier reportedly diagnosed cytomegalovirus status.

The length of the CDR3 is 15 residues. Germline V lookup: CDR1 ENHRY, CDR2 SYGVKD. V was pared by 4 bases and J by 6 bases, with 9 bases of the junction left unmatched. PCR primers comprised 60 Vbeta and 13 Jbeta primers. TCRdb's copy holds only in-frame clones and misses some; the assay was immunoSEQ multiplex PCR. The profile shows some 200,000 clones, 75% to 90% of them singletons. The chain employs TRBV10-3 and TRBJ2-1; 7 nucleotides agree with TRBD2. This receptor was identified in a woman in her late teens or twenties in good health and CMV-seronegative. Sequenced: PBMCs. The CDR3 coding sequence is TGTGCCATCAGTGTATCGAGCGGGGACGGCAATGAGCAGTTCTTC. Translation: CAISVSSGDGNEQFF.